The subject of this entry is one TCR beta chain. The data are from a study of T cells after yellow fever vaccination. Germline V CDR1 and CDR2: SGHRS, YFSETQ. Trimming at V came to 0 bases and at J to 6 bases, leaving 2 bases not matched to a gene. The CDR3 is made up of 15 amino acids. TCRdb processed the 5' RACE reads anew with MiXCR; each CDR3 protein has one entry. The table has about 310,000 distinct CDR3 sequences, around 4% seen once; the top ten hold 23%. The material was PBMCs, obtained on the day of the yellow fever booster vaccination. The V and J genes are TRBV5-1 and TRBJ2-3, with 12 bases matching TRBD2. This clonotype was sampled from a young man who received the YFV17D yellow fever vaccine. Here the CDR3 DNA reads TGCGCCAGCAGCTTGGCTAGCGGGGGGGCGGATACGCAGTATTTT. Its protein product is CASSLASGGADTQYF.